Listed below are T cell receptor beta chains from one sample, sequenced in a study of blood T cell repertoires in COVID-19. Here immunoSEQ multiplex PCR was the method, and the copy in TCRdb shows in-frame clones only, minus some. The repertoire holds fewer than 150,000 clones, about 75% seen once, with about a fifth in the top ten. Sequencing input: peripheral blood. The receptors were gathered from a man older than 75 with acute or convalescent COVID-19. The CDR3 runs from the conserved cysteine through the conserved F or W. D genes are given only for firm matches. Expanded clones are given a class, and other clones once, few, many or no size at all.

d_gene: -
abundance: few
v_gene: TRBV3-1/TRBV3-2
j_gene: TRBJ2-7
CDR3nt: TGTGCCAGCAGCCAAGCGGTTGGAGGCGCCTACGAGCAGTACTTC
CDR3aa: CASSQAVGGAYEQYF

d_gene: -
abundance: -
v_gene: TRBV5-1
j_gene: TRBJ1-2
CDR3nt: TGCGCCAGCAGCTCTGGCCAGGGGATTGACTATGGCTACACCTTC
CDR3aa: CASSSGQGIDYGYTF

d_gene: -
abundance: few
v_gene: TRBV3-1/TRBV3-2
j_gene: TRBJ1-1
CDR3nt: TGTGCCAGCAGCCAGTCGCGAACTGAAGCTTTCTTT
CDR3aa: CASSQSRTEAFF

d_gene: TRBD1
abundance: few
v_gene: TRBV7-9
j_gene: TRBJ2-7
CDR3nt: TGTGCCAGCAGCTTAACACCGGGACAGGGTGTCTACGAGCAGTACTTC
CDR3aa: CASSLTPGQGVYEQYF

d_gene: -
abundance: -
v_gene: TRBV27
j_gene: TRBJ1-2
CDR3nt: TGTGCCAGCAGTTCAGGGAAGAGCTACTATGGCTACACCTTC
CDR3aa: CASSSGKSYYGYTF

d_gene: TRBD1
abundance: -
v_gene: TRBV5-4
j_gene: TRBJ1-5
CDR3nt: TGTGCCAGCAGCCTGGACAGGAATCAGCCCCAGCATTTT
CDR3aa: CASSLDRNQPQHF

d_gene: TRBD1
abundance: few
v_gene: TRBV29-1
j_gene: TRBJ2-3
CDR3nt: TGCAGCGTTGAAGGGACAGGGGCGGCAGATACGCAGTATTTT
CDR3aa: CSVEGTGAADTQYF

d_gene: -
abundance: -
v_gene: TRBV3-1/TRBV3-2
j_gene: TRBJ2-5
CDR3nt: TGTGCCAGCAGCCAAGAGCCAGGAAAAGAGACCCAGTACTTC
CDR3aa: CASSQEPGKETQYF

d_gene: TRBD1
abundance: -
v_gene: TRBV11-2
j_gene: TRBJ1-6
CDR3nt: TGTGCCAGCAGCATAGAAGGGGGCGTTTCACCCCTCCACTTT
CDR3aa: CASSIEGGVSPLHF

d_gene: -
abundance: -
v_gene: TRBV2
j_gene: TRBJ2-5
CDR3nt: TGTGCCAGCACCCCCCGGCCGGCAATGTATGAGGCCCAGTACTTC
CDR3aa: CASTPRPAMYEAQYF

d_gene: TRBD1
abundance: -
v_gene: TRBV5-6
j_gene: TRBJ1-2
CDR3nt: TGTGCCAGCAGCTGGCAGGACAGGGGGAATACCTACACCTTC
CDR3aa: CASSWQDRGNTYTF

d_gene: TRBD2
abundance: once
v_gene: TRBV7-3
j_gene: TRBJ2-3
CDR3nt: TGTGCCAGCAGCTTAAGCGGACTAGGAACTAGCACAGATACGCAGTATTTT
CDR3aa: CASSLSGLGTSTDTQYF

d_gene: -
abundance: -
v_gene: TRBV4-2
j_gene: TRBJ1-1
CDR3nt: TGTGCCAGCAGCCAAGATGAGGCCGGTAGGGCTTTCTTT
CDR3aa: CASSQDEAGRAFF

d_gene: TRBD1
abundance: -
v_gene: TRBV5-6
j_gene: TRBJ2-4
CDR3nt: TGTGCCAGCAGCTTGTTAGACAGGGGAAACATTCAGTACTTC
CDR3aa: CASSLLDRGNIQYF

d_gene: -
abundance: -
v_gene: TRBV5-1
j_gene: TRBJ1-6
CDR3nt: TGCGCCAGCAGCTTGTCCGGGGTGGATTCACCCCTCCACTTT
CDR3aa: CASSLSGVDSPLHF

d_gene: -
abundance: few
v_gene: TRBV2
j_gene: TRBJ1-1
CDR3nt: TGTGCCAGCAGTCCGCAGTACACTGAAGCTTTCTTT
CDR3aa: CASSPQYTEAFF

d_gene: TRBD2
abundance: -
v_gene: TRBV5-8
j_gene: TRBJ2-3
CDR3nt: TGTGCCAGCAGCCCAGGACTAGCGGGGGCCATAGATACGCAGTATTTT
CDR3aa: CASSPGLAGAIDTQYF

d_gene: TRBD2
abundance: -
v_gene: TRBV11-2
j_gene: TRBJ2-3
CDR3nt: TGTGCCAGCAGCTTAGAGGCGGGGGGGCCTTATACGCAGTATTTT
CDR3aa: CASSLEAGGPYTQYF

d_gene: TRBD1
abundance: few
v_gene: TRBV5-4
j_gene: TRBJ1-6
CDR3nt: TGTGCCAGCAGCTCTAACCCCTCCGGGACAGGGGATTCACCCCTCCACTTT
CDR3aa: CASSSNPSGTGDSPLHF

d_gene: -
abundance: -
v_gene: TRBV6-6
j_gene: TRBJ1-4
CDR3nt: TGTGCCAGCAGTTACAGTGGCGAAAAACTGTTTTTT
CDR3aa: CASSYSGEKLFF

d_gene: -
abundance: few
v_gene: TRBV9
j_gene: TRBJ1-2
CDR3nt: TGTGCCAGCAGCCCGAGCCTCCGGGGATTCTATGGCTACACCTTC
CDR3aa: CASSPSLRGFYGYTF

d_gene: -
abundance: once
v_gene: TRBV6-1
j_gene: TRBJ2-1
CDR3nt: TGTGCCAGCAGTGACATCGGACAAGTAGAGCAGTTCTTC
CDR3aa: CASSDIGQVEQFF